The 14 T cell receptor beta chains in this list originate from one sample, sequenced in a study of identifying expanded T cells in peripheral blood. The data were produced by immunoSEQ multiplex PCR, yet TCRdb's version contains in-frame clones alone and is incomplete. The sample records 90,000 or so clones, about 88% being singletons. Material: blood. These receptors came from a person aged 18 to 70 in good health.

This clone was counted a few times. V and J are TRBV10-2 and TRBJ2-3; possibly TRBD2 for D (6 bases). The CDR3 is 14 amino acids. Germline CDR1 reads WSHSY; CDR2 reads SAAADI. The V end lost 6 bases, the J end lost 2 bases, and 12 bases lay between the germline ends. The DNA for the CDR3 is TGCGCCAGCAGCTCAGGGAGGTCCACAGATACGCAGTATTTT. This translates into CASSSGRSTDTQYF.

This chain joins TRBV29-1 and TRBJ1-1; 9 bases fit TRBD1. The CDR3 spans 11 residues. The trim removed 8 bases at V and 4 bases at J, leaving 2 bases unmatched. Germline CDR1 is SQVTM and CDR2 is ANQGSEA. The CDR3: CSPDRGTEAFF. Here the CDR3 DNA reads TGCAGCCCGGACAGGGGCACTGAAGCTTTCTTT.

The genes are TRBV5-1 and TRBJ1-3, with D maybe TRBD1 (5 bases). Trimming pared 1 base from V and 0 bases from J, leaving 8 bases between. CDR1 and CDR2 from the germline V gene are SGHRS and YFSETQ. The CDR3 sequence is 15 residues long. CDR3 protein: CASSLLGVSGNTIYF. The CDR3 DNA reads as TGCGCCAGCAGCTTGCTGGGGGTCTCTGGAAACACCATATATTTT. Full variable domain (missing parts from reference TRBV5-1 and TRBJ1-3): KAGVTQTPRYLIKTRGQQVTLSCSPISGHRSVSWYQQTPGQGLQFLFEYFSETQRNKGNFPGRFSGRQFSNSRSEMNVSTLELGDSALYLCASSLLGVSGNTIYFGEGSWLTVV.

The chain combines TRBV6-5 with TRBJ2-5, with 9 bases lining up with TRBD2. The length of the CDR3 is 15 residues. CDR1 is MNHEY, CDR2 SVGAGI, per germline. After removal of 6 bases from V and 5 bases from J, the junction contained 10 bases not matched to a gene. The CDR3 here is CASRTSRGGTETQYF. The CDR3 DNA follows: TGTGCCAGCAGAACATCGCGGGGGGGCACGGAGACCCAGTACTTC.

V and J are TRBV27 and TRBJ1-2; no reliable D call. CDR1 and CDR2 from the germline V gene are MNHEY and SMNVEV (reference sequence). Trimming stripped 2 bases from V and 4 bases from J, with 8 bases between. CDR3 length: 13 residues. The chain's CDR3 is CASSLKVGYGYTF. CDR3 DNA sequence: TGTGCCAGCAGTTTAAAGGTCGGCTATGGCTACACCTTC.

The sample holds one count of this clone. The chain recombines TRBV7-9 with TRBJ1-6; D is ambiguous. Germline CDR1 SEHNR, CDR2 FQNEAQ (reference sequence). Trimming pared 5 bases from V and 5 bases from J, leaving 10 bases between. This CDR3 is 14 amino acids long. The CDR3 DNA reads TGTGCCAGCAGCCTTCACAGAGATAATTCACCCCTCCACTTT. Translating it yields CASSLHRDNSPLHF.

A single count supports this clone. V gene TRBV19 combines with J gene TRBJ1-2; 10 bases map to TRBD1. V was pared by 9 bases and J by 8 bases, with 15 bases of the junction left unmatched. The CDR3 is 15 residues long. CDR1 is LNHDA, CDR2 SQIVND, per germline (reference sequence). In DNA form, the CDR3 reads TGTGCCAGCGCGCCCTGGACAGGGGGTGGGGAGGGCTACACCTTC. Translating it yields CASAPWTGGGEGYTF.

CDR3 amino acids: CASSRPEQYF. CDR3 nucleotides: TGTGCCAGCAGTCGACCGGAGCAGTACTTC. This chain uses TRBV6-1 with TRBJ2-7; no definite D call. This CDR3 region has 10 residues. V lost 5 bases and J 7 bases, leaving 6 bases between the germline ends. Per germline, CDR1 MNHNS and CDR2 SASEGT.

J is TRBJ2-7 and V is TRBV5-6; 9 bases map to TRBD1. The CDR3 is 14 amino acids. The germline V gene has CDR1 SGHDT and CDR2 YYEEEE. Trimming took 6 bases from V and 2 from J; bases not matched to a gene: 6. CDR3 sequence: CASIPGQGPYEQYF. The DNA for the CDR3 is TGTGCCAGCATCCCGGGACAGGGTCCCTACGAGCAGTACTTC.

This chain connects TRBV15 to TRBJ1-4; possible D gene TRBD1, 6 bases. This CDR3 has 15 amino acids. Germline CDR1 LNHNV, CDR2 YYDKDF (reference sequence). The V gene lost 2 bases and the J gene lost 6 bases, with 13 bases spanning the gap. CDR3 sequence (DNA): TGTGCCACCAGCAGAAAAGGGGGGACCCATGAAAAACTGTTTTTT. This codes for CATSRKGGTHEKLFF.

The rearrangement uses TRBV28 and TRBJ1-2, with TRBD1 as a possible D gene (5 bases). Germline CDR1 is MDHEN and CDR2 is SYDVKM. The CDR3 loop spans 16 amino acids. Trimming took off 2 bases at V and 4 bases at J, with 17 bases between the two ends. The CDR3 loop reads CASSLGGTEVAYGYTF. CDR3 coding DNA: TGTGCCAGCAGTTTAGGGGGGACTGAGGTCGCCTATGGCTACACCTTC.

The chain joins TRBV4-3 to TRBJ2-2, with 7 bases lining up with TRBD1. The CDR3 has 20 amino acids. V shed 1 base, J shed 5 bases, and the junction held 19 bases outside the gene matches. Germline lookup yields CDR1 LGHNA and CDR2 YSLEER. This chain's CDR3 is CASSQAFRLGTESQTGELFF. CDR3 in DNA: TGCGCCAGCAGCCAAGCATTCAGGTTGGGGACAGAGAGCCAAACCGGGGAGCTGTTTTTT.

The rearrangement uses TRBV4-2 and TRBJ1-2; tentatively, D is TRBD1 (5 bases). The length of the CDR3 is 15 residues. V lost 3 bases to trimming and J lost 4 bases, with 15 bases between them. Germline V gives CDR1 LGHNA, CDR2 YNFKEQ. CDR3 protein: CASSQSGGGIYGYTF. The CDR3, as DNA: TGTGCCAGCAGCCAGTCCGGGGGAGGGATCTATGGCTACACCTTC.

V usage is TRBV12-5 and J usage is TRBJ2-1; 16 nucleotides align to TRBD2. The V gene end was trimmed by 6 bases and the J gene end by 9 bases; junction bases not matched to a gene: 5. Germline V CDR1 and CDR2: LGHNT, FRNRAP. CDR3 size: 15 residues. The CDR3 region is CASGSGLAGGSEQFF. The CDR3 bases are TGTGCTAGTGGGTCGGGACTAGCGGGGGGGTCTGAGCAGTTCTTC.